The present T cell receptor (beta chain) was sequenced within a study of T cells in Graves' hyperthyroidism and ophthalmopathy. Study-wide context: Once the initial diagnosis was made, peripheral blood was obtained before any treatment. Notes on the study in general: Among thyroid clonotypes expanded above 0.001, most also appeared in blood.

Amplified TCR beta CDR3 regions derived from RNA transcripts. When the TCR CDR3 underwent first-round RT-PCR, the HTBI primer set was used. TCRdb processed the multiplex PCR reads anew with MiXCR; each CDR3 protein has one entry. The sample lists about 610,000 distinct CDR3 sequences, over 12% occurring once. Germline V lookup: CDR1 SGHAT, CDR2 FQNNGV. Deletions cut 0 bases from V and 5 bases from J, with 11 bases between. The CDR3 length is 14 residues. Duration under 3 months, a NOSPECS grade of at least 4, and a Clinical Activity Score of at least 3 characterized the ophthalmopathy patients. Diagnoses rested on clinical symptoms, serum thyroxine and TRAb, thyroid ultrasound and orbital computed tomography. With regard to this clonotype: Its antigen is still unknown.

Material: blood. The chain has TRBV11-2 and TRBJ2-7, with D tentatively TRBD1 or TRBD2 (6 bases each). The TCR comes from a middle-aged woman with Graves' ophthalmopathy. CDR3 in amino acids: CASSLESGADEQYF. As DNA, the CDR3 is TGTGCCAGCAGCTTAGAATCGGGGGCGGACGAGCAGTACTTC.